What follows is one T cell receptor beta chain and its context. Its antigen is not identified. Initially, at the first diagnosis of hyperthyroidism and before any ophthalmopathy symptoms, blood was sampled. This specimen comes from a study of T cells in Graves' hyperthyroidism and ophthalmopathy. The overall study: Prior to any treatment, at the point of initial diagnosis, peripheral blood was collected.

There were TCR beta CDR3 regions amplified from RNA transcripts. An initial round of RT-PCR targeting the TCR CDR3 relied on the HTBI primer set. TCRdb processed the multiplex PCR reads anew with MiXCR; each CDR3 protein has one entry. The sample has hundreds of thousands of distinct CDR3 sequences; approximately 15% are singletons. Study conclusions and caveats: Most clonotypes expanded in thyroid above 0.001 were likewise present in blood. By a 13 V-J model, ophthalmopathy was set apart from stable hyperthyroidism.

The sample comprised blood. This TCR was recovered from a woman in her 30s with Graves' hyperthyroidism that later progressed to Graves' ophthalmopathy.

CDR3 coding DNA: TGTGCCAGCAGCTCACTAGGGGGTTCTGGAAACACCATATATTTT. It specifies CASSSLGGSGNTIYF. The chain combines TRBV7-2 with TRBJ1-3; TRBD1 might be the D (6 bases). Germline loops: CDR1 SGHTA, CDR2 FQGNSA. V was pared by 4 bases and J by 1 base, with 11 bases between. This CDR3 is built from 15 residues.